The next 7 T cell receptor beta chains were all read from a single sample in a study of regulatory T cells in long-lasting Graves disease. The sample's time point: persistent/refractory GD, antithyroid drugs over 5 years with positive TRAb. Preparation of the TCR library used RNA extracted from PBMCs. Construction of TCR beta libraries relied on iRepertoire HTBI primers and on Arm-PCR targeting CDR3 regions. TCRdb analysed the multiplex PCR reads with MiXCR anew, one entry per CDR3 protein. The sample has 450,000 or so distinct CDR3 sequences, around 21% seen once. The specimen was peripheral blood mononuclear cells (PBMCs), collected when the disease was refractory, from a patient treated with antithyroid drugs. The receptors were gathered from a female donor with Graves disease.

Ten or more counts support this clonotype. This chain links TRBV20-1 with TRBJ1-2; D gene ambiguous. This CDR3 is built from 12 residues. Germline V gene data show CDR1 as DFQATT and CDR2 as SNEGSKA (reference sequence). Trimming took off 3 bases at V and 4 bases at J, with 9 bases between the two ends. Here the CDR3 reads CSASESFYGYTF. In nucleotides, the CDR3 is TGCAGTGCTAGTGAAAGCTTCTATGGCTACACCTTC.

The rearrangement joins TRBV19 to TRBJ2-5, with a possible D match to TRBD1 (6 bases). The CDR3 contains 15 residues. V lost 6 bases and J 5 bases, leaving 19 bases between the germline ends. Germline V gene data show CDR1 as LNHDA and CDR2 as SQIVND (reference sequence). The CDR3 reads CASSPTGIFLETQYF. For the CDR3, the DNA is TGTGCCAGTAGCCCCACAGGGATTTTTTTGGAGACCCAGTACTTC. The whole variable domain, remainder taken from reference TRBV19 and TRBJ2-5, is DGGITQSPKYLFRKEGQNVTLSCEQNLNHDAMYWYRQDPGQGLRLIYYSQIVNDFQKGDIAEGYSVSREKKESFPLTVTSAQKNPTAFYLCASSPTGIFLETQYFGPGTRLLVL.

In this sample, this clonotype turned up once. This chain joins TRBV5-1 and TRBJ2-2; D gene ambiguous. Germline loops: CDR1 SGHRS, CDR2 YFSETQ. V lost 4 bases, J lost 6 bases, and 13 bases lay in between. This CDR3 has 14 residues. CDR3 protein: CASSGPTVAGELFF. The DNA of the CDR3 is TGCGCCAGCAGCGGGCCAACGGTGGCCGGGGAGCTGTTTTTT.

The chain is built from TRBV6-1 and TRBJ1-5; a possible D gene is TRBD1 (6 bases). V lost 4 bases and J 4 bases, leaving 11 bases between the germline ends. The length of the CDR3 is 14 residues. Germline V gene data show CDR1 as MNHNS and CDR2 as SASEGT. This CDR3 reads CASSAGGPNQPQHF. In DNA form, the CDR3 reads TGTGCCAGCAGTGCCGGGGGGCCAAATCAGCCCCAGCATTTT.

This clonotype was observed a handful of times. This chain uses TRBV12-3 or TRBV12-4 with TRBJ2-6; 9 nucleotides match TRBD1. V shed 5 bases, J shed 0 bases, and the junction held 5 bases outside the gene matches. This CDR3 region has 17 residues. The CDR3 DNA sequence: TGTGCCAGCAGTGGGGACAGGGACTACTCTGGGGCCAACGTCCTGACTTTC. This gives the protein CASSGDRDYSGANVLTF.

There are a few counts of this clonotype. The chain uses TRBV11-2 and TRBJ1-2; D perhaps matches TRBD1 (5 bases). Trimming shortened V by 1 base and J by 4 bases, and 13 bases separated the two germline ends. The CDR3 spans 15 residues. Germline values: CDR1 SGHAT, CDR2 FQNNGV. For the CDR3, the DNA is TGTGCCAGCAGCTTAGGCGCGGGGACCTTCTATGGCTACACCTTC. Translation: CASSLGAGTFYGYTF.

V and J are TRBV20-1 and TRBJ1-1; D not certain. The germline V gene has CDR1 DFQATT and CDR2 SNEGSKA (reference sequence). Trimming stripped 3 bases from V and 8 bases from J, with 13 bases between. The CDR3 spans 12 residues. The CDR3 here is CSASEPVREAFF. The CDR3 DNA follows: TGCAGTGCTAGTGAGCCCGTTAGGGAAGCTTTCTTT.